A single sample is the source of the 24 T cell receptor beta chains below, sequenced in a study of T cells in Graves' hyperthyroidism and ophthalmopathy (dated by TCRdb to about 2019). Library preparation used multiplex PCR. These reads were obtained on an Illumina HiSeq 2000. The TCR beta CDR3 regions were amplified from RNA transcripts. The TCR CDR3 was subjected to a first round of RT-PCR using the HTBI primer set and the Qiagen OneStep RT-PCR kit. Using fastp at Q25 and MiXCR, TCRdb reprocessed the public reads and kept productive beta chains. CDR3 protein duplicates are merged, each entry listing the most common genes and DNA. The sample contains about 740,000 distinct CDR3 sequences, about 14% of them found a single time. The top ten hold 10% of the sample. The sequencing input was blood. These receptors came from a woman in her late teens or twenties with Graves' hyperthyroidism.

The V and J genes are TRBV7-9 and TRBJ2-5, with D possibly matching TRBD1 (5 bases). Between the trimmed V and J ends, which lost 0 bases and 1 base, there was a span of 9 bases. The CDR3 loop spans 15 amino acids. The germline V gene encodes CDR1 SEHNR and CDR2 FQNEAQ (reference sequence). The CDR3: CASSLAREPQETQYF. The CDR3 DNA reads TGTGCCAGCAGCTTAGCCAGGGAACCCCAAGAGACCCAGTACTTC. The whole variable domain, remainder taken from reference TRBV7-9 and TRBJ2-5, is DTGVSQNPRHKITKRGQNVTFRCDPISEHNRLYWYRQTLGQGPEFLTYFQNEAQLEKSRLLSDRFSAERPKGSFSTLEIQRTEQGDSAMYLCASSLAREPQETQYFGPGTRLLVL.

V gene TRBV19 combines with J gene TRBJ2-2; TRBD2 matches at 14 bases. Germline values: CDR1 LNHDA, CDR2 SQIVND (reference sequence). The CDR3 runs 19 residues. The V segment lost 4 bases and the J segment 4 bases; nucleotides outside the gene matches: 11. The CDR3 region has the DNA TGTGCCAGTAGTACGACCGGGACTAGCGGGAGACGGGTCACCGGGGAGCTGTTTTTT. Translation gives CASSTTGTSGRRVTGELFF.

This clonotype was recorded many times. The CDR3 DNA reads as TGCGCCAGCAGCCCACGACCTACCAGTCCTTGGGTTGAGCAGTTCTTC. Translation gives CASSPRPTSPWVEQFF. The V gene is TRBV5-1, the J gene TRBJ2-1, with D unclear. Germline V gene sequence: CDR1 SGHRS, CDR2 YFSETQ. The CDR3 is 16 amino acids. Trimming removed 4 bases from V and 9 bases from J, with 23 bases in between.

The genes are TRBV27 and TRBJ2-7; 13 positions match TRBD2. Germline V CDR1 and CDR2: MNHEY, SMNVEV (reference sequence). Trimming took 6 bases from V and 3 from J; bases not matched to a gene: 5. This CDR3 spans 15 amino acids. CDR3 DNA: TGTGCCAGCAGGGTGGGACTAGCGGGGAACTACGAGCAGTACTTC. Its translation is CASRVGLAGNYEQYF.

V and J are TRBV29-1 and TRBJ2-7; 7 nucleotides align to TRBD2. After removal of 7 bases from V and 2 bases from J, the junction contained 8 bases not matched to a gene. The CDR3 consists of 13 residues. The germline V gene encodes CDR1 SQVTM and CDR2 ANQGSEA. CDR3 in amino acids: CSAGSGAPYEQYF. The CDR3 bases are TGCAGCGCCGGAAGCGGGGCCCCCTACGAGCAGTACTTC.

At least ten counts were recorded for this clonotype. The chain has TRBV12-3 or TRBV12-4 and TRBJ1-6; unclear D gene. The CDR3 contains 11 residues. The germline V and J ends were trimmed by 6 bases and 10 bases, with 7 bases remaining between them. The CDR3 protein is CASSRYSPLHF. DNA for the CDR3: TGTGCCAGCAGCCGGTACTCACCCCTCCACTTT.

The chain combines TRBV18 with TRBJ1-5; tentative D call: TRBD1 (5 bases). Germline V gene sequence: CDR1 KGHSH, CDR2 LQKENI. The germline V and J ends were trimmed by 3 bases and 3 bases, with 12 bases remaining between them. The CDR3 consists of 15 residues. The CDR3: CASSPEAGVNQPQHF. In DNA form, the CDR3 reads TGTGCCAGCTCACCCGAAGCGGGGGTCAATCAGCCCCAGCATTTT.

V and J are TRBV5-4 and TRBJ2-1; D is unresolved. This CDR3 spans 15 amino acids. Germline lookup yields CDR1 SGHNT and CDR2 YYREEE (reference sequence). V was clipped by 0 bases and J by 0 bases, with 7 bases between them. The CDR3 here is CASSLELNSYNEQFF. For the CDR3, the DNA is TGTGCCAGCAGCTTGGAACTAAACTCCTACAATGAGCAGTTCTTC.

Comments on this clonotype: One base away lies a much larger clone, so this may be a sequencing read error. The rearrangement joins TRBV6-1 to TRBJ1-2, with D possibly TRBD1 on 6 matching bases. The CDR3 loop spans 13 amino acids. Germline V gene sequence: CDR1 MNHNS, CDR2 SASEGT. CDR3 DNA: TGTGCCTGCAGGAGGGGGGGGAACTATGGCTACACCTTC. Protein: CACRRGGNYGYTF.

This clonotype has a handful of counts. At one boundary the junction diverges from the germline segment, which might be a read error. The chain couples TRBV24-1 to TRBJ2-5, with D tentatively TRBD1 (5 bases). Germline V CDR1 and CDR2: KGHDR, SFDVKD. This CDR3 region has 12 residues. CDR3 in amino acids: CATSDLLGEAHF. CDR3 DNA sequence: TGTGCCACCAGTGATTTATTAGGGGAAGCGCACTTC.

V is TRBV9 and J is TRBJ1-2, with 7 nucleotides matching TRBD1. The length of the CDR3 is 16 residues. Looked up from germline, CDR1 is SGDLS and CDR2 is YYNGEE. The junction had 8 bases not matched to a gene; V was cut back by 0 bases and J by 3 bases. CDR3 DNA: TGTGCCAGCAGCGTAGGGGGAGGGGGCCTCCACTATGGCTACACCTTC. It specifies CASSVGGGGLHYGYTF.

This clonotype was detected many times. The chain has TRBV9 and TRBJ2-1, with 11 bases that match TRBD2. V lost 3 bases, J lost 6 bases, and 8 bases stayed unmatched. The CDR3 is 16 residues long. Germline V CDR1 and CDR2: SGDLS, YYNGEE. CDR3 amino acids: CASSAGGGLAVNEQFF. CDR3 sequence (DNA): TGTGCCAGCAGCGCAGGGGGGGGACTAGCGGTCAATGAGCAGTTCTTC. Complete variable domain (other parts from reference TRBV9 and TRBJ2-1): DSGVTQTPKHLITATGQRVTLRCSPRSGDLSVYWYQQSLDQGLQFLIQYYNGEERAKGNILERFSAQQFPDLHSELNLSSLELGDSALYFCASSAGGGLAVNEQFFGPGTRLTVL.

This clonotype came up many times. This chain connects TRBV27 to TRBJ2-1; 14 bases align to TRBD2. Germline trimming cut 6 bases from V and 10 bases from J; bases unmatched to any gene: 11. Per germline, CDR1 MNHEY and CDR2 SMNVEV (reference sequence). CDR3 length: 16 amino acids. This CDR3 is CASSQTGLAGVSEQFF. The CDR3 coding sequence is TGTGCCAGCAGCCAGACGGGACTAGCGGGAGTATCCGAGCAGTTCTTC.

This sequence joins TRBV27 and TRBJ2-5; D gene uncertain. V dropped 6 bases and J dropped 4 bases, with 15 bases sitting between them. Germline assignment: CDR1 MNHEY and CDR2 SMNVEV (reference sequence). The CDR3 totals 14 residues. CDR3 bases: TGTGCCAGCAGGCCCTTTGGTGCCGGAGAGACCCAGTACTTC. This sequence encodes CASRPFGAGETQYF.

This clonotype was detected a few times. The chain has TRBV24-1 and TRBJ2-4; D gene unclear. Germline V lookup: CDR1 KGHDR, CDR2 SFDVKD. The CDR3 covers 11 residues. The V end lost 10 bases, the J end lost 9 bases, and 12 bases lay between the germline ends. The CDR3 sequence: CATSDGPIQYF. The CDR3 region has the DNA TGTGCCACTTCGGACGGTCCCATTCAGTACTTC.

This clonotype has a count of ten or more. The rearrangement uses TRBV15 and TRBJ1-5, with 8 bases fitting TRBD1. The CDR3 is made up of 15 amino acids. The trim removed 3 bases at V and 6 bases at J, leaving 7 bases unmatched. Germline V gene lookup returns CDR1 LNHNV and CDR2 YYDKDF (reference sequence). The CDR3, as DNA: TGTGCCACCAGCAGGACAGGGGTGGGGGGTCAGCCCCAGCATTTT. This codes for CATSRTGVGGQPQHF.

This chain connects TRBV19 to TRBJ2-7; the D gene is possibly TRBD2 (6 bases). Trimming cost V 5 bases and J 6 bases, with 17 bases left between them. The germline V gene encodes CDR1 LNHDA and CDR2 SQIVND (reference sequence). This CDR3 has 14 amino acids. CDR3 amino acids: CASSPGVGVGEQYF. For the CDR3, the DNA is TGTGCCAGTAGTCCGGGGGTCGGGGTAGGCGAGCAGTACTTC.

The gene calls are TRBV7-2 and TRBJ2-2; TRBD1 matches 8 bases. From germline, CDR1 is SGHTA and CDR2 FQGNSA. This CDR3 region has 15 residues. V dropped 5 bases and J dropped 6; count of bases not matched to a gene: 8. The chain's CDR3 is CASSRGQVGPGELFF. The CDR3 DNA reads TGTGCCAGCAGCCGGGGACAGGTTGGGCCCGGGGAGCTGTTTTTT.

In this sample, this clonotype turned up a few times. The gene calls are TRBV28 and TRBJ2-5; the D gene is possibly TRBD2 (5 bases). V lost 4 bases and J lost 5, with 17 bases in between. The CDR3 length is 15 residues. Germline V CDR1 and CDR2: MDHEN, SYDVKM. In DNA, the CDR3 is TGTGCCAGCAGTTCCAGGACTGTTATTCGGGAGACCCAGTACTTC. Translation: CASSSRTVIRETQYF.

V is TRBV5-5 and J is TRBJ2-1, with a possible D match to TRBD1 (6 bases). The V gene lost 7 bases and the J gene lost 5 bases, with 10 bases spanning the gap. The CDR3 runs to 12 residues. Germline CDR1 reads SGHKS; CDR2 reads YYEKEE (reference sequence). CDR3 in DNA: TGTGCCAGCCGCTACAGGGACAATGAGCAGTTCTTC. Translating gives CASRYRDNEQFF.

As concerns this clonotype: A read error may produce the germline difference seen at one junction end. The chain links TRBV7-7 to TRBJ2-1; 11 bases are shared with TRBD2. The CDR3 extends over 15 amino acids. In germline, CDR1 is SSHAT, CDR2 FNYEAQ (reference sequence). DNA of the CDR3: TGTGCTAGCAGCCCGGGACTAGCGGATCCCGGGGAGCAGTTCTTC. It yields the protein CASSPGLADPGEQFF.

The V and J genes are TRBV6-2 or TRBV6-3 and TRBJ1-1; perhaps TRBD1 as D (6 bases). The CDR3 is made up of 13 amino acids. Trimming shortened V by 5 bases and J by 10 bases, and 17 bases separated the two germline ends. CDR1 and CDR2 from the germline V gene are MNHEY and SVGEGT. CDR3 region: CASSPGEGRRAFF. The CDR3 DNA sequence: TGTGCCAGCAGTCCAGGGGAGGGAAGGAGAGCTTTCTTT.

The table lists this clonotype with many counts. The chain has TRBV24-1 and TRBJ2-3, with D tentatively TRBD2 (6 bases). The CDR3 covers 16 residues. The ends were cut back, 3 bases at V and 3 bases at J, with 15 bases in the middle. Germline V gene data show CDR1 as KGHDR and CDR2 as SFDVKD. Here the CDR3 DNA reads TGTGCCACCAGTGATCCGAGGGGCGGGATGACAGATACGCAGTATTTT. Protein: CATSDPRGGMTDTQYF.

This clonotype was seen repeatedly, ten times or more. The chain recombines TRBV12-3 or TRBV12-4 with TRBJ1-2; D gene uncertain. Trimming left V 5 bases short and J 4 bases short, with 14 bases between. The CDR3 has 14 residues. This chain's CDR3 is CASSPRQLLYGYTF. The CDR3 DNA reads TGTGCCAGCAGTCCCCGGCAGTTGCTCTATGGCTACACCTTC.